These T cell receptor beta chains were read from a single sample in a study of OX40 agonist ivuxolimab in advanced cancers. Profiling relied on immunoSEQ multiplex PCR, and the TCRdb table lists in-frame clones only, not all of them. The sample shows 55,000 to 75,000 clones, approximately 86% of them seen only once. The sequences come from CD4+ or CD8+ T cells sorted from blood, collected in a trial of the OX40 agonist ivuxolimab. The receptors originated from an adult with an advanced solid tumor such as melanoma, head and neck, liver or kidney cancer. CDR3s include the opening cysteine and the closing phenylalanine or tryptophan. A D gene is named only where the DNA matches it firmly. Not all rows give a size; the values are once, few, many and, for expanded clones, a class.

d_gene: -
j_gene: TRBJ2-2
abundance: -
v_gene: TRBV7-3
CDR3aa: CASSLALSTGELFF
CDR3nt: TGTGCCAGCAGCTTAGCGTTAAGCACCGGGGAGCTGTTTTTT

d_gene: -
j_gene: TRBJ2-7
abundance: -
v_gene: TRBV7-9
CDR3aa: CASSPDPQAYEQYF
CDR3nt: TGTGCCAGCAGCCCAGACCCCCAAGCCTACGAGCAGTACTTC

d_gene: TRBD2
j_gene: TRBJ2-2
abundance: -
v_gene: TRBV28
CDR3aa: CASRASGRVTGELFF
CDR3nt: TGTGCCAGCAGAGCGAGCGGGAGGGTTACAGGGGAGCTGTTTTTT

d_gene: TRBD1
j_gene: TRBJ1-5
abundance: -
v_gene: TRBV28
CDR3aa: CASSSPLGQVVGDNQPQHF
CDR3nt: TGTGCCAGCAGTTCTCCCTTGGGACAGGTTGTGGGTGACAATCAGCCCCAGCATTTT

d_gene: -
j_gene: TRBJ2-1
abundance: -
v_gene: TRBV7-3
CDR3aa: CASSLIAENEQFF
CDR3nt: TGTGCCAGCAGCTTAATAGCCGAAAATGAGCAGTTCTTC

d_gene: TRBD2
j_gene: TRBJ2-1
abundance: -
v_gene: TRBV7-9
CDR3aa: CASSPRVAGVNEQFF
CDR3nt: TGTGCCAGCAGCCCCAGAGTAGCGGGAGTTAATGAGCAGTTCTTC

d_gene: TRBD2
j_gene: TRBJ2-5
abundance: -
v_gene: TRBV11-3
CDR3aa: CASSWGGLAGPGAQYF
CDR3nt: TGTGCCAGCAGCTGGGGGGGACTAGCGGGCCCTGGGGCCCAGTACTTC

d_gene: -
j_gene: TRBJ2-7
abundance: -
v_gene: TRBV5-1
CDR3aa: CASRPPYEQYF
CDR3nt: TGCGCCAGCAGACCTCCCTACGAGCAGTACTTC

d_gene: -
j_gene: TRBJ1-5
abundance: -
v_gene: TRBV21-1
CDR3aa: CASSRGLLNQPQHF
CDR3nt: TGTGCCAGCAGTCGCGGACTGTTGAATCAGCCCCAGCATTTT

d_gene: TRBD1
j_gene: TRBJ1-2
abundance: -
v_gene: TRBV7-2
CDR3aa: CASSSQGASDGYTF
CDR3nt: TGTGCCAGCAGCAGCCAGGGGGCGAGCGATGGCTACACCTTC

d_gene: TRBD1
j_gene: TRBJ1-2
abundance: -
v_gene: TRBV28
CDR3aa: CASSRQGPYGYTF
CDR3nt: TGTGCCAGCAGCCGACAGGGCCCCTATGGCTACACCTTC

d_gene: -
j_gene: TRBJ2-1
abundance: once
v_gene: TRBV4-1
CDR3aa: CASSLGLNFDTYNEQFF
CDR3nt: TGCGCCAGCAGCTTGGGACTTAATTTTGATACCTACAATGAGCAGTTCTTC

d_gene: -
j_gene: TRBJ2-1
abundance: -
v_gene: TRBV7-3
CDR3aa: CASSSEGEQFF
CDR3nt: TGTGCCAGCAGCTCGGAGGGTGAGCAGTTCTTC

d_gene: -
j_gene: TRBJ1-5
abundance: -
v_gene: TRBV5-1
CDR3aa: CASSLEGRMNQPQHF
CDR3nt: TGCGCCAGCAGCTTGGAGGGGCGGATGAATCAGCCCCAGCATTTT

d_gene: -
j_gene: TRBJ2-1
abundance: -
v_gene: TRBV7-6
CDR3aa: CASSLRDDNNEQFF
CDR3nt: TGTGCCAGCAGCTTACGGGACGACAACAATGAGCAGTTCTTC

d_gene: -
j_gene: TRBJ2-5
abundance: few
v_gene: TRBV2
CDR3aa: CASSPPGPSQETQYF
CDR3nt: TGTGCCAGCAGTCCTCCGGGCCCGTCGCAAGAGACCCAGTACTTC

d_gene: TRBD2
j_gene: TRBJ2-3
abundance: few
v_gene: TRBV5-1
CDR3aa: CASSSAGLAGDTQYF
CDR3nt: TGCGCCAGCAGCTCCGCGGGACTAGCGGGAGATACGCAGTATTTT

d_gene: -
j_gene: TRBJ2-2
abundance: -
v_gene: TRBV7-3
CDR3aa: CASSVRGAGNTGELFF
CDR3nt: TGTGCCAGCAGCGTTCGGGGAGCGGGCAACACCGGGGAGCTGTTTTTT

d_gene: TRBD2
j_gene: TRBJ2-3
abundance: -
v_gene: TRBV2
CDR3aa: CASATSGVTDTQYF
CDR3nt: TGTGCCAGCGCAACTAGCGGGGTCACAGATACGCAGTATTTT

d_gene: TRBD2
j_gene: TRBJ2-5
abundance: -
v_gene: TRBV5-1
CDR3aa: CASSLVAGAAETQYF
CDR3nt: TGCGCCAGCAGCTTGGTAGCGGGAGCGGCGGAGACCCAGTACTTC

d_gene: TRBD1
j_gene: TRBJ2-3
abundance: -
v_gene: TRBV7-2
CDR3aa: CASSPRQGLGTDTQYF
CDR3nt: TGTGCCAGCAGCCCCCGACAGGGTTTGGGCACAGATACGCAGTATTTT

d_gene: TRBD2
j_gene: TRBJ2-1
abundance: -
v_gene: TRBV7-3
CDR3aa: CASSSPGGNEQFF
CDR3nt: TGTGCCAGCAGCTCCCCGGGGGGCAATGAGCAGTTCTTC

d_gene: -
j_gene: TRBJ2-2
abundance: -
v_gene: TRBV5-4
CDR3aa: CASSLGARSNTGELFF
CDR3nt: TGTGCCAGCAGCTTGGGGGCCAGGTCGAACACCGGGGAGCTGTTTTTT

d_gene: TRBD2
j_gene: TRBJ2-7
abundance: many
v_gene: TRBV19
CDR3aa: CASTKGLATGSYEQYF
CDR3nt: TGTGCCAGTACCAAAGGACTAGCCACCGGCTCCTACGAGCAGTACTTC

d_gene: -
j_gene: TRBJ1-5
abundance: -
v_gene: TRBV6-6
CDR3aa: CASSRNREQPQHF
CDR3nt: TGTGCCAGCAGTCGGAACAGGGAACAGCCCCAGCATTTT

d_gene: -
j_gene: TRBJ1-2
abundance: -
v_gene: TRBV2
CDR3aa: CASTGPPHGGEYGYTF
CDR3nt: TGTGCCAGCACTGGACCCCCCCACGGCGGTGAATATGGCTACACCTTC

d_gene: -
j_gene: TRBJ1-5
abundance: -
v_gene: TRBV5-5
CDR3aa: CASSLVELNQPQHF
CDR3nt: TGTGCCAGCAGCTTGGTTGAGTTAAATCAGCCCCAGCATTTT

d_gene: TRBD1
j_gene: TRBJ1-4
abundance: -
v_gene: TRBV9
CDR3aa: CASSSRTGFNEKLFF
CDR3nt: TGTGCCAGCAGCTCAAGGACAGGGTTTAATGAAAAACTGTTTTTT

d_gene: TRBD2
j_gene: TRBJ2-2
abundance: -
v_gene: TRBV14
CDR3aa: CASRTGTSGRNTGELFF
CDR3nt: TGTGCCAGCAGAACCGGGACTAGCGGGAGGAACACCGGGGAGCTGTTTTTT

d_gene: -
j_gene: TRBJ2-1
abundance: -
v_gene: TRBV29-1
CDR3aa: CSVEDGVDEQFF
CDR3nt: TGCAGCGTTGAAGATGGAGTGGATGAGCAGTTCTTC

d_gene: -
j_gene: TRBJ2-7
abundance: -
v_gene: TRBV7-2
CDR3aa: CASSLSPSNYEQYF
CDR3nt: TGTGCCAGCAGCTTAAGTCCTAGCAACTACGAGCAGTACTTC

d_gene: -
j_gene: TRBJ2-1
abundance: -
v_gene: TRBV7-3
CDR3aa: CASSLDPYNEQFF
CDR3nt: TGTGCCAGCAGCTTGGATCCCTACAATGAGCAGTTCTTC

d_gene: -
j_gene: TRBJ2-5
abundance: -
v_gene: TRBV28
CDR3aa: CASLTPLQETQYF
CDR3nt: TGTGCCAGCCTGACACCGCTCCAAGAGACCCAGTACTTC

d_gene: -
j_gene: TRBJ2-1
abundance: -
v_gene: TRBV7-8
CDR3aa: CASSLGLSPGSYNEQFF
CDR3nt: TGTGCCAGCAGCTTAGGGCTTTCCCCCGGTTCCTACAATGAGCAGTTCTTC

d_gene: -
j_gene: TRBJ1-3
abundance: -
v_gene: TRBV15
CDR3aa: CATSRDKGPGNTIYF
CDR3nt: TGTGCCACCAGCAGAGATAAGGGGCCTGGAAACACCATATATTTT

d_gene: TRBD1
j_gene: TRBJ2-7
abundance: -
v_gene: TRBV28
CDR3aa: CASSLDRTGEYEQYF
CDR3nt: TGTGCCAGCAGCCTCGACCGGACAGGGGAGTACGAGCAGTACTTC

d_gene: -
j_gene: TRBJ2-1
abundance: -
v_gene: TRBV9
CDR3aa: CASSVEGRSYNEQFF
CDR3nt: TGTGCCAGCAGCGTAGAAGGCAGATCCTACAATGAGCAGTTCTTC

d_gene: TRBD2
j_gene: TRBJ2-7
abundance: -
v_gene: TRBV9
CDR3aa: CASSVDVAGRSYEQYF
CDR3nt: TGTGCCAGCAGCGTAGACGTAGCGGGAAGATCCTACGAGCAGTACTTC

d_gene: -
j_gene: TRBJ1-2
abundance: -
v_gene: TRBV9
CDR3aa: CASSASLTGGYTF
CDR3nt: TGTGCCAGCAGCGCATCACTTACGGGTGGCTACACCTTC

d_gene: TRBD1
j_gene: TRBJ2-5
abundance: -
v_gene: TRBV7-2
CDR3aa: CASSRDRGMETQYF
CDR3nt: TGTGCCAGCAGCAGGGACAGGGGGATGGAGACCCAGTACTTC

d_gene: -
j_gene: TRBJ1-1
abundance: -
v_gene: TRBV30
CDR3aa: CAWSVRSGNTEAFF
CDR3nt: TGTGCCTGGAGTGTAAGGTCCGGGAACACTGAAGCTTTCTTT

d_gene: -
j_gene: TRBJ2-5
abundance: few
v_gene: TRBV6-1
CDR3aa: CASSDSGGRETQYF
CDR3nt: TGTGCCAGCAGTGATAGCGGCGGGCGGGAGACCCAGTACTTC

d_gene: -
j_gene: TRBJ1-2
abundance: -
v_gene: TRBV5-8
CDR3aa: CASSLGYGGYTF
CDR3nt: TGTGCCAGCAGCTTAGGGTACGGGGGCTACACCTTC

d_gene: -
j_gene: TRBJ2-7
abundance: -
v_gene: TRBV6-5
CDR3aa: CASSHPQGQGYEQYF
CDR3nt: TGTGCCAGCAGTCACCCACAGGGTCAGGGTTACGAGCAGTACTTC

d_gene: TRBD2
j_gene: TRBJ2-7
abundance: -
v_gene: TRBV7-9
CDR3aa: CASDKGLATNEQYF
CDR3nt: TGTGCCAGCGATAAGGGACTAGCGACTAACGAGCAGTACTTC

d_gene: TRBD2
j_gene: TRBJ2-1
abundance: once
v_gene: TRBV2
CDR3aa: CASSVGGGTYNEQFF
CDR3nt: TGTGCCAGCAGTGTCGGCGGGGGAACATACAATGAGCAGTTCTTC

d_gene: TRBD1
j_gene: TRBJ1-2
abundance: -
v_gene: TRBV28
CDR3aa: CASRTPGQGSGGYTF
CDR3nt: TGTGCCAGCAGAACCCCGGGACAGGGGAGCGGTGGCTACACCTTC

d_gene: TRBD2
j_gene: TRBJ2-5
abundance: -
v_gene: TRBV29-1
CDR3aa: CSVEPSGSGETQYF
CDR3nt: TGCAGCGTTGAGCCTAGCGGGAGTGGAGAGACCCAGTACTTC

d_gene: -
j_gene: TRBJ1-2
abundance: -
v_gene: TRBV7-9
CDR3aa: CASSTAGGYGYTF
CDR3nt: TGTGCCAGCAGCACCGCCGGGGGATATGGCTACACCTTC

d_gene: -
j_gene: TRBJ1-2
abundance: -
v_gene: TRBV10-1
CDR3aa: CASSQGNGYTF
CDR3nt: TGCGCCAGCAGTCAGGGGAATGGCTACACCTTC

d_gene: -
j_gene: TRBJ2-6
abundance: -
v_gene: TRBV7-3
CDR3aa: CASSLTHSGANVLTF
CDR3nt: TGTGCCAGCAGCTTAACCCACTCTGGGGCCAACGTCCTGACTTTC

d_gene: -
j_gene: TRBJ2-2
abundance: -
v_gene: TRBV30
CDR3aa: CASGTHVTGELFF
CDR3nt: TGTGCCTCCGGGACACACGTTACTGGGGAGCTGTTTTTT

d_gene: -
j_gene: TRBJ2-3
abundance: once
v_gene: TRBV11-3
CDR3aa: CASSPGAATDTQYF
CDR3nt: TGTGCCAGCAGTCCAGGGGCAGCCACAGATACGCAGTATTTT

d_gene: -
j_gene: TRBJ1-1
abundance: once
v_gene: TRBV7-6
CDR3aa: CASSPDWNTEAFF
CDR3nt: TGTGCCAGCAGCCCCGACTGGAACACTGAAGCTTTCTTT

d_gene: -
j_gene: TRBJ1-2
abundance: few
v_gene: TRBV4-3
CDR3aa: CASSQVSGYGYTF
CDR3nt: TGCGCCAGCAGCCAAGTATCAGGGTATGGCTACACCTTC

d_gene: -
j_gene: TRBJ1-4
abundance: -
v_gene: TRBV7-2
CDR3aa: CASSPQGGTKLFF
CDR3nt: TGTGCCAGCAGCCCCCAAGGGGGGACAAAACTGTTTTTT

d_gene: -
j_gene: TRBJ2-7
abundance: -
v_gene: TRBV4-3
CDR3aa: CASSQDRLTTYEQYF
CDR3nt: TGCGCCAGCAGCCAAGATCGGCTAACCACCTACGAGCAGTACTTC